The text below deals with one TCR beta chain. This record belongs to a study of blood T cell repertoires in COVID-19. TCRdb's copy holds only in-frame clones and misses some; the assay was immunoSEQ multiplex PCR. Among around 40,000 clones, roughly nine tenths were seen once, and the ten largest hold roughly 8.1%. The junction had 6 bases not matched to a gene; V was cut back by 5 bases and J by 3 bases. CDR3 size: 14 residues. Germline CDR1 and CDR2: SGHVS and FNYEAQ. J is TRBJ2-7 and V is TRBV7-6; 8 bases align to TRBD2. Sequenced: peripheral blood. This clonotype was sampled from a man aged 25 to 40 with active or convalescent COVID-19. The CDR3 bases are TGTGCCAGCAGCCCAACGGGAGGGTACTACGAGCAGTACTTC. Residues: CASSPTGGYYEQYF.